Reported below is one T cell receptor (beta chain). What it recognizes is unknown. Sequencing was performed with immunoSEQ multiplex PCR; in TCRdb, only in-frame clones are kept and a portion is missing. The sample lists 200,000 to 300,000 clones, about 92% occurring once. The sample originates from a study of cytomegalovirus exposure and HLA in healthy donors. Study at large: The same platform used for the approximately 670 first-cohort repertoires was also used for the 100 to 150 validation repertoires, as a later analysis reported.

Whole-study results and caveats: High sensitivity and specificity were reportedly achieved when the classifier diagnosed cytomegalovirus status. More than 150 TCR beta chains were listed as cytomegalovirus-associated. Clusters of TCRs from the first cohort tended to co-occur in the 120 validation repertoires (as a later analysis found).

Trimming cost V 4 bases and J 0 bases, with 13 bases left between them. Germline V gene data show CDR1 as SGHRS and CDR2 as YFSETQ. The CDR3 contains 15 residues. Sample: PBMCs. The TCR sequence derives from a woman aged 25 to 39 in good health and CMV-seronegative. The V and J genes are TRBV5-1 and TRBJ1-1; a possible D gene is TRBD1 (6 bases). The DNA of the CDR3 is TGCGCCAGCAGCCCAAGGGGACATTTGAACACTGAAGCTTTCTTT. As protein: CASSPRGHLNTEAFF.